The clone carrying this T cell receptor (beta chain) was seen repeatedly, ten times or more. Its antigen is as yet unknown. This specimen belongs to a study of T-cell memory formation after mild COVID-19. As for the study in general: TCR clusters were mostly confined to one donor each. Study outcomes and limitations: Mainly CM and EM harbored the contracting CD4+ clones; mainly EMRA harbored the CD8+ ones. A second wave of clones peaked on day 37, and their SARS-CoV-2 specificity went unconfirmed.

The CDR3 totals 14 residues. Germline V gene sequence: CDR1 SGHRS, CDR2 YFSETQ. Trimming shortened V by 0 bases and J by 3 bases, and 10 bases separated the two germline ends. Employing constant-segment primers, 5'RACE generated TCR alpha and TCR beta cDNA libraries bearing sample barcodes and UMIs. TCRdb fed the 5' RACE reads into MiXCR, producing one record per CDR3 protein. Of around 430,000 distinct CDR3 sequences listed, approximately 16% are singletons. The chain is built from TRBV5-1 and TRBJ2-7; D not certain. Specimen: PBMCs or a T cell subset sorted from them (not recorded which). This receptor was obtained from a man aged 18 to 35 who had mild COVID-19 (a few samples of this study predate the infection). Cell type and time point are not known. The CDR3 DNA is TGCGCCAGCAGCTTGGCCGTGGGAAACTACGAGCAGTACTTC. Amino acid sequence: CASSLAVGNYEQYF.